This T cell receptor (beta chain) was recovered during a study of cytomegalovirus exposure and HLA in healthy donors. Study overall: The same platform used for the approximately 700 first-cohort repertoires was also used for the 95 to 150 validation repertoires, as a later analysis reported. Overall study results and limits: The authors enumerated roughly 180 TCR beta chains as linked to cytomegalovirus. That first-cohort TCR clusters tended to co-occur in the 120 or so validation repertoires was found in a later analysis.

Comment on this clone: The target antigen is unknown.

The CDR3 contains 12 residues. The V and J ends lost 8 bases and 5 bases respectively, with 10 bases between them. Germline V gene lookup returns CDR1 ENHRY and CDR2 SYGVKD. Generated by immunoSEQ multiplex PCR, the TCRdb table keeps only in-frame clones and is missing some. The profile shows some 83,000 clones, nearly 95% of them singletons. This clonotype was obtained from a young woman in good health and CMV-seronegative. Sequencing was done on a sample of PBMCs. J is TRBJ2-1 and V is TRBV10-3, with D perhaps matching TRBD2 (5 bases). The CDR3 DNA reads as TGTGCCATCGACGGGAACGACAATGAGCAGTTCTTC. Translated: CAIDGNDNEQFF.